The clone carrying this T cell receptor (beta chain) showed up many times. Its antigen is as yet unknown. Synthesis of TCR cDNA relied on 5'RACE template switching, which attached a universal primer site and UMIs. TCRdb reanalysed the 5' RACE reads using MiXCR and keeps one entry per CDR3 protein. The sample has roughly 330,000 distinct CDR3 sequences; approximately 3.9% are singletons. These data are taken from a study of T cells after yellow fever vaccination. Broader study findings: A weaker secondary response peaked on day 5, the primary on day 15. Among all clonotypes, a small share was observed in both CD4 and CD8 compartments. Abundant clonotypes from the bulk population could contaminate FACS-sorted repertoires.

Germline loops: CDR1 SGHTA, CDR2 FQGNSA. V dropped 5 bases and J dropped 8 bases, with 16 bases sitting between them. The CDR3 loop spans 14 amino acids. This clonotype was sampled from a man between 18 and 29 years old who received the YFV17D yellow fever vaccine. This chain connects TRBV7-2 to TRBJ2-4; possible D gene TRBD2, 5 bases. This material consisted of PBMCs, taken 5 days after the yellow fever booster vaccination. The DNA of the CDR3 is TGTGCCAGCAGCCCCTTTTCGGGGTCGGACATTCAGTACTTC. Protein: CASSPFSGSDIQYF.